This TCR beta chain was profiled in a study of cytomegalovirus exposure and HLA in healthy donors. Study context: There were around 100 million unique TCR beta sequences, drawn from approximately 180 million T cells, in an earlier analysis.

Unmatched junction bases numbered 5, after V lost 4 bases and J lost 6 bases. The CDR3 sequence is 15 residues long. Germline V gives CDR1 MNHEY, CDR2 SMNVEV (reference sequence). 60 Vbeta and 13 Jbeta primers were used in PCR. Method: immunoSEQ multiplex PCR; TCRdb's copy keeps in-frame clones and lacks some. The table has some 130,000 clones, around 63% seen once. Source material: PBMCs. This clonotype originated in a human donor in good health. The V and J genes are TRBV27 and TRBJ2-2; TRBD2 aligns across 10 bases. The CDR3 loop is CASSYSGRAAGELFF. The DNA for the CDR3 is TGTGCCAGCAGTTACAGCGGGAGGGCGGCCGGGGAGCTGTTTTTT.